This T cell receptor beta chain originates from a study of radiotherapy plus CTLA-4 blockade in lung cancer. This table comes from immunoSEQ multiplex PCR, and its TCRdb copy is limited to in-frame clones, with some not included. Of about 48,000 clones in the sample, 86% were seen once. Germline-derived CDR1 and CDR2 are KGHSH and LQKENI. V was cut by 1 base and J by 4 bases, with 5 bases left in between. CDR3 length: 12 residues. The genes are TRBV18 and TRBJ2-7; D unresolved. This TCR was recovered from a human donor with non-small cell lung cancer that progressed on radiotherapy plus ipilimumab. Some clones in this sample may be carry-over from other donors' samples. The sequencing used peripheral blood, collected from a patient treated with radiotherapy plus ipilimumab. The chain's CDR3 is CASSPRRYEQYF. The DNA for the CDR3 is TGTGCCAGCTCACCACGCAGGTACGAGCAGTACTTC. Looking up the rest from reference TRBV18 and TRBJ2-7 gives the full variable domain: NAGVMQNPRHLVRRRGQEARLRCSPMKGHSHVYWYRQLPEEGLKFMVYLQKENIIDESGMPKERFSAEFPKEGPSILRIQQVVRGDSAAYFCASSPRRYEQYFGPGTRLTVT.